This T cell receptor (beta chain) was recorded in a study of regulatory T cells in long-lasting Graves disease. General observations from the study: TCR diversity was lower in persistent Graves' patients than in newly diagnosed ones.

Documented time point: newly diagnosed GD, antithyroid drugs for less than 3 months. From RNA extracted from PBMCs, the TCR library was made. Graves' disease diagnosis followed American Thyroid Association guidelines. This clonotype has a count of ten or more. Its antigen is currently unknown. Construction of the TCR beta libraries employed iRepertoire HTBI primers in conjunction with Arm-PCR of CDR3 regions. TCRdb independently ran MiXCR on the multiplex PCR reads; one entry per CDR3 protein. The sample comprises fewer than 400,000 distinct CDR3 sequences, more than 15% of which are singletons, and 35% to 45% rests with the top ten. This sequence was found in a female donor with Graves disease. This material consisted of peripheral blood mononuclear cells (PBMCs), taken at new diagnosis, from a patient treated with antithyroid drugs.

CDR3 sequence: CASSLAVGSETGGQDYGYTF. CDR3 coding DNA: TGTGCCAGCAGCTTAGCGGTGGGATCCGAAACAGGGGGCCAAGACTATGGCTACACCTTC. V is TRBV7-9 and J is TRBJ1-2, with TRBD1 identical over 9 bases. The CDR3 extends over 20 amino acids. CDR1 and CDR2 from the germline V gene are SEHNR and FQNEAQ (reference sequence). The trim removed 0 bases at V and 3 bases at J, leaving 17 bases unmatched.